The clone carrying this T cell receptor (beta chain) came up once. The antigen remains undetermined. The record originates from a study of OX40 agonist ivuxolimab in advanced cancers. Study overall: Every 2 weeks, ivuxolimab was infused into the patients intravenously at between 0.01 and 10 mg/kg.

Study-level findings and limits: Antigen targets of the expanded peripheral T cells went undetermined.

TCRdb's table, derived via immunoSEQ multiplex PCR, lists solely in-frame clones and lacks some. The sample carries tens of thousands of clones, about 85% recorded once. This CDR3 region has 18 residues. J was trimmed by 0 bases and V by 0 bases; bases with no gene match: 9. In germline, CDR1 is SGHRS, CDR2 YFSETQ. Specimen: CD4+ or CD8+ T cells sorted from blood, collected in a trial of the OX40 agonist ivuxolimab. The clonotype was recovered from an adult with an advanced solid tumor such as melanoma, head and neck, liver or kidney cancer. This chain uses TRBV5-1 with TRBJ1-1; TRBD1 aligns across 9 bases. CDR3: CASSLAGGTGYMNTEAFF. DNA of the CDR3: TGCGCCAGCAGCTTGGCCGGCGGGACAGGGTACATGAACACTGAAGCTTTCTTT.